Listed here is a single T cell receptor beta chain. Its antigen is still unknown. The sample comes from a study of cytomegalovirus exposure and HLA in healthy donors. The PCR ran on 60 Vbeta and 13 Jbeta primers. Method: immunoSEQ multiplex PCR; TCRdb's copy keeps in-frame clones and lacks some. This table holds 95,000 to 100,000 clones, approximately 75% found once. Study-wide results and limits: Cytomegalovirus-associated status was assigned to around 160 TCR beta chains.

The receptor was isolated from a woman in her thirties or forties in good health and CMV-seronegative. The material sequenced was PBMCs.

The CDR3 loop is CAWKGYNEQFF. The CDR3 nucleotides are TGTGCCTGGAAGGGGTACAATGAGCAGTTCTTC. The chain employs TRBV30 and TRBJ2-1, with a possible D match to TRBD1 (5 bases). Germline CDR1 and CDR2: GTSNPN and SVGIG (reference sequence). This CDR3 spans 11 amino acids. Trimming left V 4 bases short and J 4 bases short, with 5 bases between.